This T cell receptor (beta chain) was found in a study of control samples from healthy donors and cancer patients. Generated by immunoSEQ multiplex PCR, the TCRdb table keeps only in-frame clones and is missing some. The sample yields hundreds of thousands of clones, approximately 80% seen once. The CDR3 has 14 amino acids. From germline, CDR1 is SEHNR and CDR2 FQNEAQ (reference sequence). This clone was detected a few times. Compared with germline, one end of the junction differs, possibly owing to a read error. This clonotype was obtained from a woman in her sixties with lung cancer. The sample comprised PBMCs. The chain is built from TRBV7-9 and TRBJ2-7, with 10 bases that match TRBD2. The CDR3 here is CASSLAGESYEQYF. The CDR3 DNA reads TGTGCCAGCAGCCTAGCGGGGGAATCCTACGAGCAGTACTTC. Full variable domain (remainder filled in from reference TRBV7-9 and TRBJ2-7): DTGVSQNPRHKITKRGQNVTFRCDPISEHNRLYWYRQTLGQGPEFLTYFQNEAQLEKSRLLSDRFSAERPKGSFSTLEIQRTEQGDSAMYLCASSLAGESYEQYFGPGTRLTVT.